This T cell receptor beta chain was recorded in a study of blood T cells in healthy people across ages. RNA extraction gave at least 5 micrograms of total RNA per sample. Regarding the study as a whole: More naive CD4+ cells and higher diversity were found in long-lived than in aged donors.

Comment on this clonotype: The antigen is not known.

With a J-beta primer mix and a sample-barcoded 5' primer, a second PCR ran about 7 to 12 cycles. TCRdb redid the calling of the 5' RACE reads with MiXCR, one entry per CDR3 protein. The data show around 800,000 distinct CDR3 sequences, with roughly 44% seen just once and roughly a fifth held by the top ten. Trimming pared 1 base from V and 4 bases from J, leaving 14 bases between. CDR1 is SGHDN and CDR2 is FVKESK in the germline V gene. This CDR3 is 16 amino acids long. J is TRBJ2-1 and V is TRBV14; D is unresolved. This TCR was recovered from a man between 60 and 75 years old in good health. Sequencing input: blood. The chain's CDR3 is CASSQAALYSYNEQFF. The DNA for the CDR3 is TGTGCCAGCAGCCAAGCGGCATTATATTCTTACAATGAGCAGTTCTTC.